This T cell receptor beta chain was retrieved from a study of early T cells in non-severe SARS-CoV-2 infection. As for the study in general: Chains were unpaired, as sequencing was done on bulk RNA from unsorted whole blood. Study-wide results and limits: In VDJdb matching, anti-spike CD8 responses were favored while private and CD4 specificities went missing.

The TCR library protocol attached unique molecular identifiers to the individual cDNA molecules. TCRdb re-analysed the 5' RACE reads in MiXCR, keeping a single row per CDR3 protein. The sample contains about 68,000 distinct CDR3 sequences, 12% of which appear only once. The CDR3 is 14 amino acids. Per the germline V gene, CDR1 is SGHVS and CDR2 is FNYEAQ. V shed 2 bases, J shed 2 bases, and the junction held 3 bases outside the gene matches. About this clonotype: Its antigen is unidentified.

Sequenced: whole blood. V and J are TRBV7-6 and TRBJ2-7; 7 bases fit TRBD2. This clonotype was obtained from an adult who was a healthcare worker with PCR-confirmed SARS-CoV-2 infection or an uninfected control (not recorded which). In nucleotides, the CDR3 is TGTGCCAGCAGCTTAACTAGCGTCGCCTACGAGCAGTACTTC. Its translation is CASSLTSVAYEQYF.